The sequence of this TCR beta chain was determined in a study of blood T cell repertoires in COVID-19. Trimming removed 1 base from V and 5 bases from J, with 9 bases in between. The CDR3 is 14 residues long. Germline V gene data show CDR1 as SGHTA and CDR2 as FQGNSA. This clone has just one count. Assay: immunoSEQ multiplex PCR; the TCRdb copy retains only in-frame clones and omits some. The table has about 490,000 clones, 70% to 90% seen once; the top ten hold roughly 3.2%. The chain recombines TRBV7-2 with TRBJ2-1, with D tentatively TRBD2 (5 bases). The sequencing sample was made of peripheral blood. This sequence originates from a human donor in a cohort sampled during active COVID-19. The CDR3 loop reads CASSLERFDNEQFF. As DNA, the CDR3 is TGTGCCAGCAGCTTAGAGCGGTTCGACAATGAGCAGTTCTTC. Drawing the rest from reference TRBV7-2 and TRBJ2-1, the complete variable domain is GAGVSQSPSNKVTEKGKDVELRCDPISGHTALYWYRQSLGQGLEFLIYFQGNSAPDKSGLPSDRFSAERTGGSVSTLTIQRTQQEDSAVYLCASSLERFDNEQFFGPGTRLTVL.